The 14 T cell receptor beta chains below come from one sample, sequenced in a study of OX40 agonist ivuxolimab in advanced cancers. Repertoires were generated with immunoSEQ multiplex PCR, while TCRdb's copy carries only in-frame clones and drops some. This table has around 53,000 clones, more than 70% appearing once. Sample: CD4+ or CD8+ T cells sorted from blood, taken in a trial of the OX40 agonist ivuxolimab. The receptors were gathered from an adult with an advanced solid tumor such as melanoma, head and neck, liver or kidney cancer.

The chain couples TRBV27 to TRBJ2-1; a weak D match, TRBD1 (6 bases). Germline assignment: CDR1 MNHEY and CDR2 SMNVEV (reference sequence). The ends were cut back, 6 bases at V and 4 bases at J, with 19 bases in the middle. The CDR3 runs to 16 residues. The CDR3 sequence is CASRTTGPANYNEQFF. CDR3 DNA: TGTGCCAGCAGGACGACAGGACCCGCTAATTACAATGAGCAGTTCTTC.

The rearrangement joins TRBV5-4 to TRBJ2-6, with D unresolved. V lost 0 bases, J lost 0 bases, and 10 bases lay in between. The CDR3 sequence is 17 residues long. CDR1 is SGHNT and CDR2 is YYREEE in the germline V gene (reference sequence). CDR3 sequence reads: CASSLGGELSGANVLTF. In nucleotides, the CDR3 is TGTGCCAGCAGCTTGGGCGGTGAGCTCTCTGGGGCCAACGTCCTGACTTTC. The full variable domain, rest sourced from reference TRBV5-4 and TRBJ2-6, is ETGVTQSPTHLIKTRGQQVTLRCSSQSGHNTVSWYQQALGQGPQFIFQYYREEENGRGNFPPRFSGLQFPNYSSELNVNALELDDSALYLCASSLGGELSGANVLTFGAGSRLTVL.

The chain recombines TRBV30 with TRBJ1-6; D remains ambiguous. V shed 4 bases and J shed 3 bases, with 7 bases lying between them. The CDR3 runs 13 residues. CDR1 and CDR2 from the germline V gene are GTSNPN and SVGIG (reference sequence). The CDR3 spells CAWTHNYNSPLHF. The CDR3 coding sequence is TGTGCCTGGACCCACAACTATAATTCACCCCTCCACTTT.

This clone has just one count. The chain recombines TRBV27 with TRBJ2-7, with TRBD2 matching over 7 bases. In germline, CDR1 is MNHEY, CDR2 SMNVEV (reference sequence). V shed 4 bases and J 3 bases; nucleotides not matched to a gene: 15. The CDR3 loop spans 17 amino acids. CDR3 sequence (DNA): TGTGCCAGCAGTTCGAGACGCTCCGGGACGGGGGGCTACGAGCAGTACTTC. Its translation is CASSSRRSGTGGYEQYF.

The chain has TRBV5-4 and TRBJ2-5, with D possibly matching TRBD2 (6 bases). Between the trimmed V and J ends, which lost 7 bases and 1 base, there was a span of 20 bases. CDR1 is SGHNT and CDR2 is YYREEE in the germline V gene (reference sequence). The CDR3 extends over 16 amino acids. CDR3 bases: TGTGCCAGCTTCGGTAGCGGTGGAACGGCCCAAGAGACCCAGTACTTC. Amino acids: CASFGSGGTAQETQYF.

The gene calls are TRBV5-4 and TRBJ1-5; 8 nucleotides match TRBD1. The ends lost 3 bases at V and 2 bases at J; junction bases unmatched: 10. The V gene's germline CDR1 is SGHNT and CDR2 YYREEE (reference sequence). The CDR3 spans 17 residues. CDR3 residues: CASSSNPGGEGNQPQHF. Written as DNA, the CDR3 is TGTGCCAGCAGCTCGAATCCAGGGGGCGAAGGCAATCAGCCCCAGCATTTT.

The rearrangement uses TRBV27 and TRBJ2-3; TRBD2 aligns across 7 bases. Per germline, CDR1 MNHEY and CDR2 SMNVEV (reference sequence). The CDR3 runs to 14 residues. V lost 6 bases to trimming and J lost 3 bases; unmatched junction nucleotides: 6. The CDR3 here is CASSLGLMTDTQYF. The DNA of the CDR3 is TGTGCCAGCAGCCTGGGACTAATGACAGATACGCAGTATTTT.

CDR3 in DNA: TGTGCCAGCACCACCGGGACAGATGACAAGACCCAGTACTTC. Its protein product is CASTTGTDDKTQYF. V and J are TRBV28 and TRBJ2-5, with 7 bases matching TRBD1. This CDR3 is 14 amino acids long. The J segment lost 6 bases and the V segment lost 7 bases, leaving 11 bases of the junction unmatched. Per germline, CDR1 MDHEN and CDR2 SYDVKM.

The CDR3 nucleotides read TGTGCCAGCAGCTTGAAGTCCCAGCGGGCCAAAGGGGGGCAGTTCTTC. It encodes CASSLKSQRAKGGQFF. The chain links TRBV5-4 to TRBJ2-1, with D perhaps being TRBD1 or TRBD2 (6 bases each). The V end lost 1 base, the J end lost 12 bases, and 23 bases lay between the germline ends. The CDR3 sequence is 16 residues long. Looked up from germline, CDR1 is SGHNT and CDR2 is YYREEE (reference sequence). The full variable domain, in which reference TRBV5-4 and TRBJ2-1 provide the parts outside the CDR3, is ETGVTQSPTHLIKTRGQQVTLRCSSQSGHNTVSWYQQALGQGPQFIFQYYREEENGRGNFPPRFSGLQFPNYSSELNVNALELDDSALYLCASSLKSQRAKGGQFFGPGTRLTVL.

Only one count was recorded for this clone. The rearrangement links TRBV19 to TRBJ1-2; D gene uncertain. Germline V gene data show CDR1 as LNHDA and CDR2 as SQIVND (reference sequence). The V end lost 8 bases, the J end lost 1 base, and 17 bases lay between the germline ends. The CDR3 is made up of 15 amino acids. Here the CDR3 reads CASHAPGRGNYGYTF. DNA of the CDR3: TGTGCCAGTCATGCCCCAGGTCGAGGTAACTATGGCTACACCTTC.

This chain joins TRBV6-5 and TRBJ2-2; 7 bases agree with TRBD1. The CDR3 runs to 15 residues. Losses at the gene ends were 6 bases for V and 7 bases for J; bases not matched to a gene: 11. Germline CDR1 reads MNHEY; CDR2 reads SVGAGI. The CDR3 protein is CASRHRDRGHGELFF. The CDR3 DNA follows: TGTGCCAGCAGACACCGGGACAGAGGCCACGGGGAGCTGTTTTTT.

This clone was detected only a few times. The genes are TRBV5-1 and TRBJ2-7; TRBD2 matches 10 bases. V lost 0 bases, J lost 0 bases, and 6 bases stayed unmatched. Germline V gene sequence: CDR1 SGHRS, CDR2 YFSETQ. CDR3 size: 17 residues. DNA of the CDR3: TGCGCCAGCAGCTTGGGTAGCGGGAGGACCCGCTCCTACGAGCAGTACTTC. This translates into CASSLGSGRTRSYEQYF.

This rearrangement joins TRBV28 to TRBJ1-2; no clear D gene. Germline V gene data show CDR1 as MDHEN and CDR2 as SYDVKM. This CDR3 has 12 amino acids. V lost 5 bases, J lost 5 bases, and 9 bases lay in between. The chain's CDR3 is CASSTTVYGYTF. In DNA, the CDR3 is TGTGCCAGCAGTACCACAGTTTATGGCTACACCTTC.

This clone was seen only once. The J gene is TRBJ1-5, the V gene TRBV6-1; the D gene is possibly TRBD1 (5 bases). Germline values: CDR1 MNHNS, CDR2 SASEGT. Trimming cost V 7 bases and J 6 bases, with 16 bases left between them. The CDR3 contains 14 residues. CDR3 sequence: CASIETGGGQPQHF. The CDR3 bases are TGTGCCAGCATTGAGACCGGGGGGGGTCAGCCCCAGCATTTT.